These 7 T cell receptor beta chains were sequenced from one sample in a study of blood T cell repertoires in COVID-19. Here immunoSEQ multiplex PCR was the method, and the copy in TCRdb shows in-frame clones only, minus some. The sample has approximately 210,000 clones, around 88% seen once; the top ten hold 1.5%. Sequences were obtained from peripheral blood. Receptor source: a man between 18 and 35 years old with active or convalescent COVID-19.

This clone has just one count. The genes are TRBV19 and TRBJ2-5; D may be TRBD2 (5 bases). Germline V gene sequence: CDR1 LNHDA, CDR2 SQIVND (reference sequence). The CDR3 has 13 residues. Trimming left V 5 bases short and J 5 bases short, with 12 bases between. CDR3 sequence reads: CASSPPAAETQYF. The CDR3 nucleotides are TGTGCCAGTAGTCCGCCAGCGGCGGAGACCCAGTACTTC.

The rearrangement uses TRBV2 and TRBJ1-5, with 7 nucleotides matching TRBD1. Germline V lookup: CDR1 SNHLY, CDR2 FYNNEI. CDR3 length equals 16 residues. J gave up 0 bases and V 3 bases, and 5 bases lay outside the gene matches. The CDR3 is CASSEKTGYSNQPQHF. In DNA form, the CDR3 reads TGTGCCAGCAGTGAGAAGACAGGGTATAGCAATCAGCCCCAGCATTTT. The variable domain in full, completed from reference TRBV2 and TRBJ1-5, reads EPEVTQTPSHQVTQMGQEVILRCVPISNHLYFYWYRQILGQKVEFLVSFYNNEISEKSEIFDDQFSVERPDGSNFTLKIRSTKLEDSAMYFCASSEKTGYSNQPQHFGDGTRLSIL.

The CDR3 loop reads CASSLAGGSVSYEQYF. CDR3 DNA sequence: TGTGCCAGCAGCTTGGCCGGCGGGAGTGTAAGCTACGAGCAGTACTTC. The chain uses TRBV5-4 and TRBJ2-7; TRBD2 matches 7 bases. CDR3 size: 16 residues. The V segment lost 0 bases and the J segment 3 bases; nucleotides outside the gene matches: 9. The germline V gene encodes CDR1 SGHNT and CDR2 YYREEE (reference sequence). The whole variable domain, remainder taken from reference TRBV5-4 and TRBJ2-7, is ETGVTQSPTHLIKTRGQQVTLRCSSQSGHNTVSWYQQALGQGPQFIFQYYREEENGRGNFPPRFSGLQFPNYSSELNVNALELDDSALYLCASSLAGGSVSYEQYFGPGTRLTVT.

V is TRBV3-1 (or the pseudogene TRBV3-2) and J is TRBJ1-5; 11 bases are shared with TRBD1. The CDR3 contains 14 residues. Trimming cost V 5 bases and J 7 bases; bases outside gene matches: 4. Germline-derived CDR1 and CDR2 are LGHDT and YNNKEL (reference sequence). CDR3 DNA: TGTGCCAGCAGCAAGGGGACAGGGGGGCAGCCCCAGCATTTT. Protein product: CASSKGTGGQPQHF.

The chain uses TRBV27 and TRBJ1-2; possible D gene TRBD1, 6 bases. CDR1 is MNHEY and CDR2 is SMNVEV in the germline V gene (reference sequence). The CDR3 contains 13 residues. Between the trimmed V and J ends, which lost 4 bases and 4 bases, there was a span of 10 bases. The CDR3 DNA reads TGTGCCAGCAGTTCACAGGGTTCCTATGGCTACACCTTC. Translating it yields CASSSQGSYGYTF.

The chain is built from TRBV5-1 and TRBJ2-3; a weak D match, TRBD2 (6 bases). V was shortened by 4 bases and J by 3 bases, with 12 bases between the two germline ends. CDR1 and CDR2 from the germline V gene are SGHRS and YFSETQ. The CDR3 totals 14 residues. Here the CDR3 DNA reads TGCGCCAGCAGCACCGGGAGAGGAACAGATACGCAGTATTTT. It specifies CASSTGRGTDTQYF.

The J gene is TRBJ1-2, the V gene TRBV6-5, with D perhaps matching TRBD1 (5 bases). The CDR3 consists of 13 residues. Per the germline V gene, CDR1 is MNHEY and CDR2 is SVGAGI. V was cut by 2 bases and J by 8 bases, with 12 bases left in between. CDR3 in amino acids: CASSYKQEGGYTF. The CDR3 DNA reads as TGTGCCAGCAGTTACAAACAGGAGGGAGGCTACACCTTC.